The entry below describes one T cell receptor beta chain. This clone was counted between two and nine times. Its antigen is still unknown. No much larger clone exists at a distance of one base, and base qualities are not known. No patient had received any treatment before thyroid surgery. Using T-cell receptor beta sequencing, the researchers looked back retrospectively at clinical samples from patients, gathered between about 2011 and 2019. Library creation used PCR. The run used an Illumina HiSeq 4000. High-throughput sequencing was used to profile the CDR3 region of the TCR beta-chain in every patient. On the study's bioinformatics: CDR3 differences across clinicopathological groups were used to build a classifier for discriminating distant-metastatic papillary thyroid cancer patients. Repertoire diversity was assessed with the Shannon index, and tumor-blood repertoire similarity with the Morisita-Horn index. The public reads were quality trimmed at Q25 with fastp and then assembled into clones with MiXCR by TCRdb, keeping productive beta chains. The V and J calls follow TCRdb's processing rather than the paper's. This sample holds about 8,400 clones; approximately 33% were observed only once. The biggest ten clones account for about a fifth of the sample.

Per the germline V gene, MNHEY is the CDR1 and SVGAGI is the CDR2. The CDR3, cysteine through phenylalanine, is 14 amino acids long. The DNA shown is the 42-base CDR3, in frame from base 1. V lost 4 bases and J lost 4 bases; the stretch between them is 13 bases long. This sample stems from a study of metastatic and nonmetastatic thyroid tumors (TCRdb year 2020). Context from the whole study: For patients with malignant and with benign thyroid disease, the researchers compared repertoires between peripheral blood samples and tumor or nodule tissue samples. Overall study outcomes, separate from this receptor: In both blood and tumor samples, malignant tumors were reported to have significantly higher TCR beta diversity than benign nodules.

Sequencing was done on a sample of tumor tissue. The chain was built from TRBV6-5 and TRBJ1-2; the D gene is perhaps TRBD1, on 6 matching bases. This clonotype was obtained from a female donor with papillary thyroid cancer or a benign thyroid nodule (not recorded which). Some clones in this sample may be carry-over from other donors' samples. The DNA sequence is as follows: TGTGCCAGCAGTTCCGCGACAGGAGTCTATGGCTACACCTTC. It translates as CASSSATGVYGYTF.